Each of the 12 T cell receptor beta chains below was sequenced from the same sample in a study of T cell responses to AZD1222 COVID-19 vaccine (dated by TCRdb to 2020 to 2023). The library was made by the immunoSEQ multiplex PCR assay. The immuneACCESS repertoire file appears here via TCRdb, limited to in-frame rearrangements. These files lack a portion of the clones; in checked studies, under half of the deficit traces to unresolved V genes, and the cause of the others is not known. A total of around 130,000 clones appear in this sample, 70% to 90% of them only once. The ten most abundant clones make up about 4.8% of the sample. The time point label of this sample denotes: baseline before first vaccination. The sequencing here drew on peripheral blood, taken on day 0 of AZD1222 vaccination. These receptors all stem from an adult in good health.

V gene TRBV10-1 combines with J gene TRBJ1-2; TRBD1 matches 7 bases. CDR1 is WNHNN and CDR2 is SYGVQD in the germline V gene (reference sequence). The CDR3 runs to 13 residues. V lost 6 bases to trimming and J lost 5 bases; unmatched junction nucleotides: 6. CDR3 region: CASSDDRAYGYTF. The CDR3 nucleotides are TGCGCCAGCAGCGACGACAGGGCTTATGGCTACACCTTC.

The J gene is TRBJ2-2, the V gene TRBV5-1; tentatively, D is TRBD2 (5 bases). This CDR3 contains 13 residues. Germline V CDR1 and CDR2: SGHRS, YFSETQ. V was pared by 4 bases and J by 5 bases, with 9 bases between. The CDR3 coding sequence is TGCGCCAGCAGCACCGGGGATACCGGGGAGCTGTTTTTT. Its translation: CASSTGDTGELFF.

The chain carries TRBV4-1 and TRBJ1-2; D unresolved. The CDR3 is made up of 13 amino acids. With 2 bases removed from V and 3 bases from J, the gap between germline ends came to 7 bases. CDR1 and CDR2 from the germline V gene are MGHRA and YSYEKL. CDR3 bases: TGCGCCAGCAGCCAACAAATTGACTATGGCTACACCTTC. Protein sequence: CASSQQIDYGYTF.

V is TRBV7-6 and J is TRBJ2-7; 11 nucleotides match TRBD1. The trim removed 3 bases at V and 2 bases at J, leaving 3 bases unmatched. CDR1 and CDR2 from the germline V gene are SGHVS and FNYEAQ. The CDR3 contains 15 residues. The CDR3: CASSFGTGGTYEQYF. The DNA of the CDR3 is TGTGCCAGCAGCTTCGGGACAGGGGGTACCTACGAGCAGTACTTC. The full variable domain, in which reference TRBV7-6 and TRBJ2-7 provide the parts outside the CDR3, is GAGVSQSPRYKVTKRGQDVALRCDPISGHVSLYWYRQALGQGPEFLTYFNYEAQQDKSGLPNDRFSAERPEGSISTLTIQRTEQRDSAMYRCASSFGTGGTYEQYFGPGTRLTVT.

This chain links TRBV6-1 with TRBJ2-7; D possibly uses TRBD1 or TRBD2 (6 bases each). CDR1 is MNHNS and CDR2 is SASEGT in the germline V gene. The germline V and J ends were trimmed by 1 base and 1 base, with 20 bases remaining between them. This CDR3 spans 18 amino acids. The CDR3 nucleotides read TGTGCCAGCAGTGAAGGAGTAATAGGGGGGTTTGGATCCTACGAGCAGTACTTC. This sequence encodes CASSEGVIGGFGSYEQYF.

The chain joins TRBV27 to TRBJ2-7; the D gene is possibly TRBD1 (6 bases). V was trimmed by 3 bases and J by 3 bases, leaving 9 bases between them. The CDR3 runs to 13 residues. Germline loops: CDR1 MNHEY, CDR2 SMNVEV (reference sequence). CDR3 amino acids: CASSFLGGYEQYF. CDR3 in DNA: TGTGCCAGCAGTTTTTTAGGGGGCTACGAGCAGTACTTC.

The gene calls are TRBV27 and TRBJ2-3, with 7 positions matching TRBD1. With V trimmed by 5 bases and J by 4 bases, 9 bases remained unmatched. Germline V gene data show CDR1 as MNHEY and CDR2 as SMNVEV (reference sequence). The CDR3 sequence is 15 residues long. CDR3 residues: CASSPRGPASDTQYF. As DNA, the CDR3 is TGTGCCAGCAGTCCTAGGGGGCCGGCCTCAGATACGCAGTATTTT.

The rearrangement uses TRBV11-2 and TRBJ1-1; tentative D call: TRBD1 (5 bases). V gave up 5 bases and J gave up 2 bases, with 18 bases separating them. CDR3 length: 16 amino acids. CDR1 and CDR2 (germline): SGHAT, FQNNGV. The CDR3 region has the DNA TGTGCCAGCAGCACTATTAGAGCGGGGACTAACACTGAAGCTTTCTTT. Translation: CASSTIRAGTNTEAFF.

V gene TRBV18 combines with J gene TRBJ2-2; D is perhaps TRBD1 (5 bases). The V gene's germline CDR1 is KGHSH and CDR2 LQKENI. The germline V and J ends were trimmed by 2 bases and 6 bases, with 16 bases remaining between them. There are 16 residues in the CDR3. CDR3: CASSPDGRVVAGELFF. CDR3 bases: TGTGCCAGCTCACCAGATGGCAGGGTAGTAGCCGGGGAGCTGTTTTTT.

V is TRBV14 and J is TRBJ2-3; D gene ambiguous. Trimming left V 4 bases short and J 5 bases short, with 16 bases between. In germline, CDR1 is SGHDN, CDR2 FVKESK. The CDR3 runs 15 residues. The chain's CDR3 is CASSPWSSYGDTQYF. As DNA, the CDR3 is TGTGCCAGCAGCCCCTGGAGCTCTTACGGAGATACGCAGTATTTT.

In DNA form, the CDR3 reads TGTGCCAGCATGGGTAGCGTGGAGACCCAGTACTTC. Residues: CASMGSVETQYF. This sequence joins TRBV6-5 and TRBJ2-5, with a weak D call TRBD2 (5 bases). Germline CDR1 MNHEY, CDR2 SVGAGI. Trimming removed 7 bases at V and 5 bases at J, with 11 bases between. CDR3 length: 12 amino acids.

This sequence joins TRBV5-1 and TRBJ1-1; 11 positions agree with TRBD1. The CDR3 contains 14 residues. The V and J ends lost 4 bases and 4 bases, in that order; junction bases with no gene match: 3. CDR1 and CDR2 from the germline V gene are SGHRS and YFSETQ. The DNA for the CDR3 is TGCGCCAGCAGCCCAGGGACAGGGGGCACTGAAGCTTTCTTT. Its protein product is CASSPGTGGTEAFF.